These 13 T cell receptor beta chains share one sample of origin, sequenced in a study of regulatory T cells in long-lasting Graves disease. Arm-PCR of CDR3 regions and iRepertoire HTBI primers were used to build TCR beta libraries. One entry per CDR3 protein results from TCRdb running MiXCR on the multiplex PCR reads. The sample records some 420,000 distinct CDR3 sequences, 22% being singletons. The time point denotes: persistent/refractory GD, antithyroid drugs over 5 years with positive TRAb. PBMC RNA served as the TCR library source. Material: peripheral blood mononuclear cells (PBMCs), obtained when the disease was refractory, from a patient treated with antithyroid drugs. All receptors derive from a female donor with Graves disease.

Points on this clonotype: A much larger clone sits a single nucleotide away, making a read error possible. This rearrangement joins TRBV7-9 to TRBJ2-2; TRBD2 matches at 13 bases. After removal of 5 bases from V and 7 bases from J, the junction contained 7 bases not matched to a gene. The CDR3 is 16 residues long. Germline-derived CDR1 and CDR2 are SEHNR and FQNEAQ (reference sequence). The chain's CDR3 is CASSRMGLAGIGELFF. The CDR3 region has the DNA TGTGCCAGCAGCCGTATGGGACTAGCGGGAATCGGGGAGCTGTTTTTT.

The CDR3 is CASSLPGDGQETQYF. In DNA, the CDR3 is TGTGCCAGTAGTCTTCCGGGGGACGGTCAAGAGACCCAGTACTTC. The J gene is TRBJ2-5, the V gene TRBV19, with a possible D match to TRBD2 (6 bases). This CDR3 comprises 15 residues. Trimming pared 5 bases from V and 2 bases from J, leaving 15 bases between. Germline V gives CDR1 LNHDA, CDR2 SQIVND (reference sequence). The full variable domain, its missing parts supplied by reference TRBV19 and TRBJ2-5, is DGGITQSPKYLFRKEGQNVTLSCEQNLNHDAMYWYRQDPGQGLRLIYYSQIVNDFQKGDIAEGYSVSREKKESFPLTVTSAQKNPTAFYLCASSLPGDGQETQYFGPGTRLLVL.

The V gene is TRBV6-5, the J gene TRBJ2-7; 7 bases align to TRBD1. Germline V lookup: CDR1 MNHEY, CDR2 SVGAGI. The CDR3 length is 15 residues. V lost 0 bases to trimming and J lost 3 bases; unmatched junction nucleotides: 5. The CDR3 here is CASSYSVTGSYEQYF. CDR3 DNA: TGTGCCAGCAGTTACTCGGTGACAGGGAGCTACGAGCAGTACTTC.

This clonotype was recorded at least ten times. V is TRBV7-9 and J is TRBJ2-2, with TRBD1 as a possible D gene (6 bases). The V and J ends lost 6 bases and 2 bases respectively, with 13 bases between them. CDR3 length equals 15 residues. CDR1 and CDR2 from the germline V gene are SEHNR and FQNEAQ (reference sequence). In nucleotides, the CDR3 is TGTGCCAGCAGTCCCGACAGGCTAAACACCGGGGAGCTGTTTTTT. Translated: CASSPDRLNTGELFF.

This clonotype was counted once. This rearrangement joins TRBV11-2 to TRBJ2-7; 8 nucleotides line up with TRBD1. Germline assignment: CDR1 SGHAT and CDR2 FQNNGV. Losses at the gene ends were 7 bases for V and 6 bases for J; bases not matched to a gene: 17. The CDR3 length is 16 residues. This CDR3 is CASNTRGLGQVREQYF. DNA of the CDR3: TGTGCCAGCAACACCAGGGGGCTGGGACAGGTCCGCGAGCAGTACTTC.

Only a few counts were recorded for this clonotype. The chain employs TRBV4-1 and TRBJ2-5; 8 nucleotides match TRBD2. Per the germline V gene, CDR1 is MGHRA and CDR2 is YSYEKL. The CDR3 length is 15 residues. Losses at the gene ends were 2 bases for V and 6 bases for J; bases not matched to a gene: 8. CDR3 nucleotide sequence: TGCGCCAGCAGCCAACCGTCTAGCGGGTCAAAGACCCAGTACTTC. Protein sequence: CASSQPSSGSKTQYF.

Many counts were recorded for this clonotype. Its ends do not fully match the called genes, so a read error is possible. The chain's CDR3 is CASSLGQTNTGELFF. Written as DNA, the CDR3 is TGTGCCAGCAGTTTAGGACAGACGAACACCGGGGAGCTGTTTTTT. J is TRBJ2-2 and V is TRBV5-1; TRBD1 is a possible D gene (6 bases). This CDR3 has 15 amino acids. Per germline, CDR1 SGHRS and CDR2 YFSETQ.

Notes on this clonotype: A much larger clone sits a single nucleotide away, making a read error possible. The rearrangement links TRBV2 to TRBJ1-5; D gene unclear. The germline gives CDR1 SNHLY, CDR2 FYNNEI. CDR3 length equals 15 residues. DNA for the CDR3: TGTGCCAGCGGTGAGAGGACGGCGACTAATCAGCCCCAGCATTTT. The encoded protein is CASGERTATNQPQHF. The full variable domain, in which reference TRBV2 and TRBJ1-5 provide the parts outside the CDR3, is EPEVTQTPSHQVTQMGQEVILRCVPISNHLYFYWYRQILGQKVEFLVSFYNNEISEKSEIFDDQFSVERPDGSNFTLKIRSTKLEDSAMYFCASGERTATNQPQHFGDGTRLSIL.

This clonotype came up a few times. The rearrangement links TRBV19 to TRBJ1-1; D perhaps matches TRBD1 (5 bases). The germline V gene has CDR1 LNHDA and CDR2 SQIVND (reference sequence). V was trimmed by 4 bases and J by 5 bases, leaving 11 bases between them. The CDR3 has 13 residues. The CDR3, as DNA: TGTGCCAGTAGTACAGGGCTAAGTACTGAAGCTTTCTTT. This encodes CASSTGLSTEAFF.

The table lists this clonotype with many counts. J is TRBJ2-5 and V is TRBV12-3 or TRBV12-4; the D gene is possibly TRBD1 (5 bases). CDR3 length: 14 amino acids. With 5 bases removed from V and 2 bases from J, the gap between germline ends came to 12 bases. Here the CDR3 DNA reads TGTGCCAGCAGTCCAGGGCACTTACAAGAGACCCAGTACTTC. Amino acids: CASSPGHLQETQYF.

This clonotype occurred many times. V and J are TRBV2 and TRBJ2-5, with TRBD2 identical over 12 bases. The length of the CDR3 is 16 residues. Germline CDR1 is SNHLY and CDR2 is FYNNEI. The V gene end was trimmed by 3 bases and the J gene end by 3 bases; junction bases not matched to a gene: 5. Here the CDR3 DNA reads TGTGCCAGCAGTGACCCGACTAGCGGGAGCGAAGAGACCCAGTACTTC. This codes for CASSDPTSGSEETQYF.

This clonotype has just a few counts. The gene calls are TRBV3-1 and TRBJ1-3; the match to TRBD1 covers 10 bases. The CDR3 is 16 amino acids. Germline values: CDR1 LGHDT, CDR2 YNNKEL (reference sequence). V shed 4 bases, J shed 11 bases, and the junction held 14 bases outside the gene matches. Here the CDR3 reads CASSPRDRGPKGAIYF. CDR3 bases: TGTGCCAGCAGCCCCCGGGACAGGGGTCCCAAGGGCGCCATATATTTT.

This clonotype was recorded a few times. The genes are TRBV20-1 and TRBJ2-2, with D unclear. Trimming stripped 6 bases from V and 5 bases from J, with 22 bases between. The CDR3 totals 16 residues. Germline CDR1 and CDR2: DFQATT and SNEGSKA (reference sequence). The CDR3 sequence: CSARLWAIQGTGELFF. The CDR3, as DNA: TGCAGTGCCAGGTTATGGGCCATACAAGGAACCGGGGAGCTGTTTTTT.